Sequencing of this TCR beta chain was carried out in a study of shared clonotypes between healthy human individuals. Study context: CD4 naive cells filled three plates per donor, CD4 memory three, CD8 naive two and CD8 memory one. Study-wide points: On the whole, naive subsets had larger estimated richness than memory subsets had.

From germline, CDR1 is SEHNR and CDR2 FQNEAQ (reference sequence). V shed 4 bases and J shed 3 bases, with 16 bases lying between them. This CDR3 is 15 amino acids long. Authors' processing steps: Because ImmunoSEQ provided only junction sequences with no quality scores, the filtering differed. Sequencing used immunoSEQ multiplex PCR; TCRdb keeps in-frame clones, though not all of them. V and J calls and clone size are given by that table; D and trimming were obtained from the DNA. In the table there are about 2,100,000 clones, just over 90% of which are singletons. Naive CD8 cells lacked CD45RO, underwent positive selection for CCR7 and left out terminally differentiated effector memory CD45RA+ cells. Points on this clone: Its antigen is not known.

Material: naive CD8+ T cells from PBMCs. The chain has TRBV7-9 and TRBJ2-7, with D perhaps matching TRBD1 or TRBD2 (6 bases each). The TCR sequence derives from a man younger than 30 in good health. Some clones in this sample may be carry-over from other donors' samples. CDR3 residues: CASSSQGGLNYEQYF. The CDR3 region has the DNA TGTGCCAGCAGCTCACAGGGAGGCCTAAACTACGAGCAGTACTTC.